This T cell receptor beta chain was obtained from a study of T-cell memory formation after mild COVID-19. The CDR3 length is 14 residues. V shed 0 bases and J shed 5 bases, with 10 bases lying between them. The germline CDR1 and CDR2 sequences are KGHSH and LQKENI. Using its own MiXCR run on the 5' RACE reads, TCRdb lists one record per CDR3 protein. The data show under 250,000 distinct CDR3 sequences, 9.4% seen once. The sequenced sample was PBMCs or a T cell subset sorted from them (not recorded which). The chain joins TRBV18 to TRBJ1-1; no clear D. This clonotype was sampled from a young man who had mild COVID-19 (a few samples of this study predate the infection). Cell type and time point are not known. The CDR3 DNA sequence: TGTGCCAGCTCACCACCGGTCCTGAGGACTGAAGCTTTCTTT. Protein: CASSPPVLRTEAFF.